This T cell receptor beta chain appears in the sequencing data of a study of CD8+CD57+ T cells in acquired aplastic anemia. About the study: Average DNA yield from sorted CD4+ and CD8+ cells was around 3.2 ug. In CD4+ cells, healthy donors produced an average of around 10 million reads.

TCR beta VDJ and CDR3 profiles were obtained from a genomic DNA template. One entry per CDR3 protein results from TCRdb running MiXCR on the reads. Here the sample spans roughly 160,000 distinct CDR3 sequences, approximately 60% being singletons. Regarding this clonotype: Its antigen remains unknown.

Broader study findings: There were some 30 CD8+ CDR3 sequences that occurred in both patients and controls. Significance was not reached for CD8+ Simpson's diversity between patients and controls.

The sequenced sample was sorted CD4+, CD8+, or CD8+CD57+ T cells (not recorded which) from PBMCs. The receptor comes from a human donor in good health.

CDR3 nucleotides: TGTGCCAGTTCGACAGCTTCGACTACGGGTTCCAATGAGCAGTTCTTC. Amino acid sequence: CASSTASTTGSNEQFF. V and J are TRBV7-9 and TRBJ2-1; D is tentatively TRBD1 or TRBD2 (5 bases each). The germline V and J ends were trimmed by 9 bases and 6 bases, with 24 bases remaining between them. The germline CDR1 and CDR2 sequences are SEHNR and FQNEAQ (reference sequence). This CDR3 is built from 16 residues.